This T cell receptor beta chain was retrieved from a study of T cells in Graves' hyperthyroidism and ophthalmopathy. RNA transcripts provided the source from which TCR beta CDR3 regions were amplified. The TCR CDR3 first-round RT-PCR relied on the HTBI primer set. TCRdb re-called the multiplex PCR reads with MiXCR, one entry per CDR3 protein. The sample lists fewer than 800,000 distinct CDR3 sequences, less than 20% seen once, with under 8.5% in the top ten. CDR1 is SNHLY and CDR2 is FYNNEI in the germline V gene. V lost 6 bases and J 1 base, leaving 15 bases between the germline ends. The CDR3 is 16 residues long.

The clonotype originates from a man younger than 30 with Graves' hyperthyroidism. Sequencing was performed on blood. The chain employs TRBV2 and TRBJ2-2; perhaps D is TRBD1 or TRBD2 (6 bases each). The CDR3 is CASRQGLRGNTGELFF. DNA of the CDR3: TGTGCCAGCAGGCAGGGACTCAGGGGGAACACCGGGGAGCTGTTTTTT. Variable domain in full (rest from reference TRBV2 and TRBJ2-2): EPEVTQTPSHQVTQMGQEVILRCVPISNHLYFYWYRQILGQKVEFLVSFYNNEISEKSEIFDDQFSVERPDGSNFTLKIRSTKLEDSAMYFCASRQGLRGNTGELFFGEGSRLTVL.